Listed here are 31 T cell receptor beta chains from one sample, sequenced in a study of T cell repertoires in cytomegalovirus infection. Their specific antigens are unknown. TCRdb fed the reads into MiXCR, producing one record per CDR3 protein. The data show about 68,000 distinct CDR3 sequences, 22% seen once. Sequenced sample: PBMCs, sequenced either directly or after in vitro stimulation (not recorded which). The receptors originated from a human donor in good health (CMV status not recorded). Some clones in this sample may be carry-over from other donors' samples.

This clonotype has a count of ten or more. The chain employs TRBV7-6 and TRBJ2-2; 13 positions agree with TRBD2. The CDR3 is 14 amino acids. CDR1 and CDR2 (germline): SGHVS, FNYEAQ. The J segment lost 10 bases and the V segment lost 4 bases, leaving 3 bases of the junction unmatched. The CDR3 sequence: CASSWTSGSLELFF. The CDR3 DNA sequence: TGTGCCAGCAGCTGGACTAGCGGGAGTCTGGAGCTGTTTTTT.

This clonotype was seen at least ten times. The rearrangement uses TRBV2 and TRBJ1-2, with D hard to call. Trimming removed 7 bases at V and 8 bases at J, with 14 bases between. The CDR3 spans 12 residues. Germline assignment: CDR1 SNHLY and CDR2 FYNNEI. The CDR3 loop reads CASTAISDGYTF. CDR3 sequence (DNA): TGTGCCAGCACCGCAATCTCGGACGGCTACACCTTC. Full variable domain (remainder filled in from reference TRBV2 and TRBJ1-2): EPEVTQTPSHQVTQMGQEVILRCVPISNHLYFYWYRQILGQKVEFLVSFYNNEISEKSEIFDDQFSVERPDGSNFTLKIRSTKLEDSAMYFCASTAISDGYTFGSGTRLTVV.

Details on this clonotype: This likely comes from a read error, as the CDR3 has no conserved phenylalanine or tryptophan at its end. The chain links TRBV11-2 to TRBJ2-1, with 15 nucleotides matching TRBD2. In germline, CDR1 is SGHAT, CDR2 FQNNGV. This CDR3 has 17 amino acids. J lost 2 bases, V lost 3 bases, and 2 bases had no gene match. The CDR3 spells CASSLGLAGGAYNEQFL. The CDR3 coding sequence is TGTGCCAGCAGCTTGGGACTAGCGGGAGGCGCCTACAATGAGCAGTTCTTA.

The genes are TRBV18 and TRBJ2-7; D gene uncertain. Germline assignment: CDR1 KGHSH and CDR2 LQKENI. The V gene lost 0 bases and the J gene lost 2 bases, with 5 bases spanning the gap. This CDR3 is built from 13 residues. The CDR3 reads CASSPPGPYEQYF. CDR3 nucleotides: TGTGCCAGCTCACCACCGGGCCCCTACGAGCAGTACTTC.

The chain joins TRBV28 to TRBJ1-4, with D tentatively TRBD1 (5 bases). Germline assignment: CDR1 MDHEN and CDR2 SYDVKM. V was trimmed by 5 bases and J by 6 bases, leaving 13 bases between them. This CDR3 comprises 14 residues. In DNA, the CDR3 is TGTGCCAGCAGTGCCTCTGGGGGGTATGAAAAACTGTTTTTT. This sequence encodes CASSASGGYEKLFF.

This sequence joins TRBV7-2 and TRBJ2-1; no clear D gene. Trimming pared 8 bases from V and 10 bases from J, leaving 9 bases between. Germline-derived CDR1 and CDR2 are SGHTA and FQGNSA. The CDR3 extends over 10 amino acids. Here the CDR3 DNA reads TGTGCCAGCCTTAGTGGCGAGCAGTTCTTC. As protein: CASLSGEQFF.

This clonotype was counted at least ten times. This chain uses TRBV7-2 with TRBJ2-7; D is possibly TRBD2 (6 bases). Trimming stripped 5 bases from V and 5 bases from J, with 16 bases between. Per germline, CDR1 SGHTA and CDR2 FQGNSA. This CDR3 is built from 14 residues. CDR3 residues: CASSPPERVHEQYF. The CDR3 DNA sequence: TGTGCCAGCAGCCCACCTGAGCGGGTGCACGAGCAGTACTTC.

This clonotype has only a few counts. The rearrangement uses TRBV10-3 and TRBJ1-1; perhaps TRBD1 as D (6 bases). The germline V gene encodes CDR1 ENHRY and CDR2 SYGVKD. The CDR3 spans 12 residues. The V end was cut by 6 bases, the J end by 10 bases, with 15 bases between. This chain's CDR3 is CAIRGSQGAAFF. In DNA form, the CDR3 reads TGTGCCATCAGGGGATCACAGGGTGCAGCTTTCTTT.

There are a few counts of this clonotype. The chain has TRBV11-2 and TRBJ2-1; D is ambiguous. Germline CDR1 SGHAT, CDR2 FQNNGV. The V end was cut by 6 bases, the J end by 2 bases, with 11 bases between. This CDR3 has 14 residues. CDR3 region: CASRPLDTYNEQFF. CDR3 DNA: TGTGCCAGCAGGCCTCTAGATACCTACAATGAGCAGTTCTTC.

In its sample, this clonotype was seen a few times. The V and J genes are TRBV15 and TRBJ2-3; possible D gene TRBD1, 6 bases. CDR1 and CDR2 from the germline V gene are LNHNV and YYDKDF (reference sequence). CDR3 length: 12 residues. V lost 4 bases and J 5 bases, leaving 7 bases between the germline ends. The CDR3 reads CATSKQGDTQYF. CDR3 nucleotide sequence: TGTGCCACCAGCAAACAGGGAGATACGCAGTATTTT.

The rearrangement links TRBV18 to TRBJ1-1; D uncertain. Per the germline V gene, CDR1 is KGHSH and CDR2 is LQKENI. This CDR3 spans 13 amino acids. V dropped 3 bases and J dropped 3 bases, with 8 bases sitting between them. DNA for the CDR3: TGTGCCAGCTCACCCGACACCTACACTGAAGCTTTCTTT. Its protein product is CASSPDTYTEAFF.

The chain combines TRBV7-9 with TRBJ1-5; TRBD1 might be the D (5 bases). This CDR3 comprises 14 residues. Germline V gives CDR1 SEHNR, CDR2 FQNEAQ (reference sequence). Trimming removed 1 base at V and 2 bases at J, with 6 bases between. This CDR3 is CASSLGGRNQPQHF. The CDR3, as DNA: TGTGCCAGCAGCTTAGGGGGACGCAATCAGCCCCAGCATTTT.

This clonotype was recorded many times. The J gene is TRBJ2-3, the V gene TRBV4-3; 9 bases match TRBD1. The J segment lost 5 bases and the V segment lost 4 bases, leaving 7 bases of the junction unmatched. CDR1 and CDR2 (germline): LGHNA, YSLEER. This CDR3 has 15 residues. The CDR3 DNA is TGCGCCAGCAGCCCACGGACAGGGGTCGGAGATACGCAGTATTTT. Translation gives CASSPRTGVGDTQYF.

This clonotype was observed many times. Here the CDR3 reads CASSLGSSGNTIYF. The CDR3 DNA is TGTGCCAGCAGCTTAGGGTCATCTGGAAACACCATATATTTT. This sequence joins TRBV11-2 and TRBJ1-3, with unresolved D. Germline V CDR1 and CDR2: SGHAT, FQNNGV. The CDR3 extends over 14 amino acids. V lost 1 base and J lost 1, with 5 bases in between.

The rearrangement links TRBV20-1 to TRBJ2-2, with D tentatively TRBD1 (6 bases). V was trimmed by 3 bases and J by 11 bases, leaving 13 bases between them. Per the germline V gene, CDR1 is DFQATT and CDR2 is SNEGSKA (reference sequence). The CDR3 has 12 amino acids. The CDR3 loop is CSARGASRELFF. CDR3 in DNA: TGCAGTGCTAGGGGGGCCAGCAGAGAGCTGTTTTTT.

As DNA, the CDR3 is TGTGCCAGCAGTCGGACAGGTAGGGTGAACACTGAAGCTTTCTTT. Its translation is CASSRTGRVNTEAFF. The V gene is TRBV6-5, the J gene TRBJ1-1; TRBD1 matches 7 bases. J gave up 0 bases and V 5 bases, and 6 bases lay outside the gene matches. Germline lookup yields CDR1 MNHEY and CDR2 SVGAGI. The CDR3 sequence is 15 residues long.

This clonotype was observed many times. The chain has TRBV7-2 and TRBJ2-7; 12 nucleotides agree with TRBD1. Germline values: CDR1 SGHTA, CDR2 FQGNSA. The ends lost 5 bases at V and 7 bases at J; junction bases unmatched: 9. The CDR3 loop spans 15 amino acids. For the CDR3, the DNA is TGTGCCAGCAGCCTTGACCGGGACAGGGGGCGGGAGCAGTACTTC. It encodes CASSLDRDRGREQYF.

This clonotype was seen a few times. The rearrangement links TRBV7-8 to TRBJ1-1; no firm D call. The V gene's germline CDR1 is SGHVS and CDR2 FQNEAQ. The V and J ends lost 5 bases and 4 bases respectively, with 17 bases between them. This CDR3 is 15 amino acids long. The CDR3 is CASSRGRVKSTEAFF. The CDR3, as DNA: TGTGCCAGCAGCCGAGGGAGGGTGAAGTCCACTGAAGCTTTCTTT.

This clonotype was observed at least ten times. V gene TRBV28 combines with J gene TRBJ1-5, with D possibly being TRBD1 (6 bases). The CDR3 extends over 16 amino acids. Deletions cut 5 bases from V and 5 bases from J, with 19 bases between. The germline V gene encodes CDR1 MDHEN and CDR2 SYDVKM. The CDR3 sequence is CASSLGSGHLYQPQHF. The CDR3 nucleotides are TGTGCCAGCAGTCTCGGCTCGGGACACTTATATCAGCCCCAGCATTTT. Filled out from reference TRBV28 and TRBJ1-5, the complete variable domain reads DVKVTQSSRYLVKRTGEKVFLECVQDMDHENMFWYRQDPGLGLRLIYFSYDVKMKEKGDIPEGYSVSREKKERFSLILESASTNQTSMYLCASSLGSGHLYQPQHFGDGTRLSIL.

This clonotype was picked up a small number of times. The chain employs TRBV29-1 and TRBJ2-2; 13 bases fit TRBD2. V lost 1 base to trimming and J lost 4 bases; unmatched junction nucleotides: 0. The CDR3 runs to 15 residues. Germline V CDR1 and CDR2: SQVTM, ANQGSEA. The CDR3 region has the DNA TGCAGCGTTGAAGGACTAGCGGGAGGCACCGGGGAGCTGTTTTTT. This translates into CSVEGLAGGTGELFF.

The chain is built from TRBV10-3 and TRBJ1-1; D remains unclear. Germline V gives CDR1 ENHRY, CDR2 SYGVKD. V was pared by 10 bases and J by 3 bases, with 12 bases between. This CDR3 is built from 12 residues. CDR3 protein: CATGEDYTEAFF. The CDR3 DNA reads as TGTGCCACCGGGGAGGACTACACTGAAGCTTTCTTT.

This clonotype showed up just a few times. The rearrangement links TRBV11-2 to TRBJ2-1; 9 bases match TRBD2. The V segment lost 5 bases and the J segment 4 bases; nucleotides outside the gene matches: 9. This CDR3 has 16 amino acids. Per germline, CDR1 SGHAT and CDR2 FQNNGV. CDR3: CASSTPREGGYNEQFF. The CDR3 coding sequence is TGTGCCAGCAGCACCCCGCGGGAGGGCGGGTACAATGAGCAGTTCTTC.

The rearrangement uses TRBV15 and TRBJ2-2, with 7 positions matching TRBD2. CDR3 size: 16 residues. Germline-derived CDR1 and CDR2 are LNHNV and YYDKDF (reference sequence). V dropped 8 bases and J dropped 5; count of bases not matched to a gene: 14. This CDR3 is CATGKSAGVRTGELFF. In DNA, the CDR3 is TGTGCCACCGGAAAGAGCGCGGGAGTACGAACCGGGGAGCTGTTTTTT. Full variable domain (outside the CDR3, taken from reference TRBV15 and TRBJ2-2): DAMVIQNPRYQVTQFGKPVTLSCSQTLNHNVMYWYQQKSSQAPKLLFHYYDKDFNNEADTPDNFQSRRPNTSFCFLDIRSPGLGDTAMYLCATGKSAGVRTGELFFGEGSRLTVL.

The rearrangement joins TRBV27 to TRBJ2-7; TRBD1 agrees at 9 bases. The germline V gene has CDR1 MNHEY and CDR2 SMNVEV (reference sequence). The CDR3 consists of 15 residues. V shed 4 bases, J shed 0 bases, and the junction held 4 bases outside the gene matches. The DNA of the CDR3 is TGTGCCAGCAGTTACGAGACAGGGGGCTCCTACGAGCAGTACTTC. Encoded protein: CASSYETGGSYEQYF.

This clonotype showed up just a few times. V is TRBV28 and J is TRBJ1-5, with D maybe TRBD1 (6 bases). The CDR3 is 13 amino acids. Trimming removed 9 bases from V and 9 bases from J, with 18 bases in between. The germline V gene encodes CDR1 MDHEN and CDR2 SYDVKM. CDR3 region: CASATQGPRPQHF. The DNA of the CDR3 is TGTGCCAGTGCCACACAGGGCCCCCGGCCCCAGCATTTT.

The V and J genes are TRBV28 and TRBJ2-7; tentatively, D is TRBD2 (6 bases). Germline values: CDR1 MDHEN, CDR2 SYDVKM. Trimming pared 3 bases from V and 6 bases from J, leaving 21 bases between. This CDR3 has 16 amino acids. CDR3 bases: TGTGCCAGCAGTTTCTCGGGGCGGGGCGCACACGCCGAGCAGTACTTC. It is translated as CASSFSGRGAHAEQYF.

This clonotype occurred a few times. The J gene is TRBJ2-3, the V gene TRBV7-6; no definite D call. Trimming pared 3 bases from V and 1 base from J, leaving 11 bases between. The CDR3 length is 15 residues. Germline CDR1 is SGHVS and CDR2 is FNYEAQ. The CDR3 DNA reads as TGTGCCAGCAGCTTCATGCCACGCGGCACAGATACGCAGTATTTT. The encoded protein is CASSFMPRGTDTQYF.

The chain recombines TRBV19 with TRBJ1-1, with D possibly matching TRBD1 (5 bases). CDR3 size: 16 residues. Trimming shortened V by 5 bases and J by 1 base, and 17 bases separated the two germline ends. CDR1 and CDR2 (germline): LNHDA, SQIVND (reference sequence). Here the CDR3 reads CASSLPEGIPNTEAFF. The CDR3 DNA reads TGTGCCAGTAGTCTCCCGGAGGGGATCCCGAACACTGAAGCTTTCTTT.

This clonotype was detected only a few times. CDR3 in amino acids: CAISERWASGSYNEQFF. DNA of the CDR3: TGTGCCATCAGTGAGAGGTGGGCTAGCGGATCCTACAATGAGCAGTTCTTC. The chain carries TRBV10-3 and TRBJ2-1, with 7 bases aligning to TRBD2. Per germline, CDR1 ENHRY and CDR2 SYGVKD. With 2 bases clipped from V and 1 base from J, the junction kept 8 bases outside the gene matches. This CDR3 spans 17 amino acids.

The table lists this clonotype with many counts. V and J are TRBV7-3 and TRBJ2-5; 11 nucleotides agree with TRBD1. J was trimmed by 3 bases and V by 5 bases; bases with no gene match: 8. CDR1 SGHTA and CDR2 FQGTGA come from the germline V gene. The CDR3 has 16 amino acids. The CDR3: CASSPGPGQGEETQYF. DNA of the CDR3: TGTGCCAGCAGCCCAGGTCCGGGACAGGGGGAAGAGACCCAGTACTTC.

This clonotype was seen more than once but under ten times. The chain has TRBV12-3 or TRBV12-4 and TRBJ1-5, with D unclear. V was clipped by 2 bases and J by 6 bases, with 11 bases between them. The CDR3 runs 14 residues. The CDR3 region is CASSLLGEGQPQHF. For the CDR3, the DNA is TGTGCCAGCAGTTTATTGGGAGAGGGTCAGCCCCAGCATTTT.